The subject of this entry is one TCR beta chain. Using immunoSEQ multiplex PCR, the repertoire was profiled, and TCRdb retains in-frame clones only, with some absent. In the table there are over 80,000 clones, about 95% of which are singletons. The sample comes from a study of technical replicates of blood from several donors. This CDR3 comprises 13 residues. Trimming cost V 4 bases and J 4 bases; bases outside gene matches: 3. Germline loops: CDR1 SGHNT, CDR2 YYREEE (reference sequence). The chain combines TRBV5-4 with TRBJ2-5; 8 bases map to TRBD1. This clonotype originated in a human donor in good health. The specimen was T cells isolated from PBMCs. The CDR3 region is CASSQDRVETQYF. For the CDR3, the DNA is TGTGCCAGCAGCCAGGACAGGGTAGAGACCCAGTACTTC.